This record covers a single T cell receptor (beta chain). What it binds is unknown. This entry is derived from a study of T cell repertoires in cytomegalovirus infection. Trimming at V came to 3 bases and at J to 1 base, leaving 14 bases not matched to a gene. CDR1 is MGHRA, CDR2 YSYEKL, per germline. This CDR3 is 18 amino acids long. One entry per CDR3 protein results from TCRdb running MiXCR on the reads. The table shows 750,000 to 950,000 distinct CDR3 sequences, with just under 30% occurring only once. The study's findings and limits: The cumulative frequency of public TCR beta families identified carriers of CMV plus the relevant HLA.

The source is a human donor in good health (CMV status not recorded). Some clones in this sample may be carry-over from other donors' samples. The chain recombines TRBV4-1 with TRBJ2-5, with TRBD2 matching 7 bases. This specimen consisted of cultured CD8+ T cells from PBMCs, obtained from culture after CMV antigen stimulation. CDR3 nucleotide sequence: TGCGCCAGCAGCCAGTCATGGGGGGGGGGAGACTTCCAAGAGACCCAGTACTTC. This sequence encodes CASSQSWGGGDFQETQYF.